This section outlines one TCR beta chain sequence together with its context. The data derive from a study of CD8+ T cells in alopecia areata. Background on the study: Tofacitinib continued for 6 to 18 months and was then withheld for 6 months. Treated patients received severity scores based on the percentage of scalp area affected.

The length of the CDR3 is 13 residues. The ends were cut back, 4 bases at V and 6 bases at J, with 13 bases in the middle. Germline V CDR1 and CDR2: SGHRS, YFSETQ. Reverse transcribed after extraction, RNA yielded cDNA as the sequencing template. The assay was immunoSEQ multiplex PCR, and TCRdb's table has in-frame clones only and misses some. The table includes about 200,000 clones, roughly 64% detected once. Treatment here: oral pan-JAK inhibitor, 5-10 mg twice daily. Both peripheral blood and punch biopsies of lesional scalp skin were obtained from patients who had alopecia areata. PBMCs provided sorted CD4+ and CD8+ T cells.

This receptor was taken from a human donor with alopecia areata. This material consisted of CD4+ T cells sorted from blood, taken at week 24, from a patient treated with tofacitinib. V and J are TRBV5-1 and TRBJ1-1, with D possibly TRBD1 on 5 matching bases. CDR3 sequence: CASSQDIFAEAFF. The CDR3 coding sequence is TGCGCCAGCAGCCAGGACATATTCGCTGAAGCTTTCTTT.